The 10 T cell receptor beta chains given below trace back to one sample, sequenced in a study of shared clonotypes between healthy human individuals. Terminally differentiated effector memory CD45RA+ cells were left out of the naive CD8 fraction, which was CD45RO-negative and positively selected for CCR7. Sequenced by immunoSEQ multiplex PCR; TCRdb stores in-frame clones only, minus some. The sample includes around 2,100,000 clones, less than 95% seen only once; the top ten take approximately 1%. What was sequenced was naive CD8+ T cells sorted from blood. The receptors shown here come from a man younger than 35 in good health.

V is TRBV7-9 and J is TRBJ2-7; weak D call: TRBD1 (6 bases). CDR1 is SEHNR, CDR2 FQNEAQ, per germline (reference sequence). CDR3 length equals 15 residues. With 0 bases removed from V and 2 bases from J, the gap between germline ends came to 11 bases. This chain's CDR3 is CASSLARQAAYEQYF. The CDR3 DNA reads as TGTGCCAGCAGCTTAGCAAGACAGGCCGCCTACGAGCAGTACTTC.

This chain uses TRBV30 with TRBJ1-2, with D perhaps TRBD1 (5 bases). Germline CDR1 GTSNPN, CDR2 SVGIG (reference sequence). The CDR3 runs to 13 residues. V lost 5 bases and J 8 bases, leaving 18 bases between the germline ends. CDR3 sequence: CAWEELGLGGYTF. CDR3 DNA: TGTGCCTGGGAAGAGTTGGGGCTAGGGGGCTACACCTTC.

The V gene is TRBV6-6, the J gene TRBJ2-1; TRBD1 matches at 9 bases. V trimming: 8 bases; J trimming: 4 bases; junction bases outside the gene matches: 6. The CDR3 has 14 amino acids. In germline, CDR1 is MNHNY, CDR2 SVGAGI (reference sequence). The CDR3 sequence: CASEGQGLYNEQFF. CDR3 DNA: TGTGCCAGCGAGGGACAGGGCCTTTACAATGAGCAGTTCTTC.

The gene calls are TRBV9 and TRBJ2-5; D is tentatively TRBD1 or TRBD2 (5 bases each). The CDR3 has 15 residues. Germline CDR1 and CDR2: SGDLS and YYNGEE. V was clipped by 4 bases and J by 4 bases, with 17 bases between them. The CDR3 DNA is TGTGCCAGCAGCTATGACCAGGGAGAAGGAGAGACCCAGTACTTC. Translation gives CASSYDQGEGETQYF.

This chain connects TRBV28 to TRBJ2-1; maybe TRBD1 (6 bases). Trimming removed 3 bases at V and 7 bases at J, with 10 bases between. The CDR3 totals 13 residues. Germline CDR1 and CDR2: MDHEN and SYDVKM. The CDR3 spells CASSLAGENEQFF. The CDR3 nucleotides read TGTGCCAGCAGTTTGGCAGGGGAGAATGAGCAGTTCTTC.

The J gene is TRBJ2-3, the V gene TRBV7-8; D is possibly TRBD2 (6 bases). CDR3 size: 16 residues. Between the trimmed V and J ends, which lost 4 bases and 0 bases, there was a span of 14 bases. CDR1 is SGHVS, CDR2 FQNEAQ, per germline. CDR3 in DNA: TGTGCCAGCAGCTCCGGGACTCTCACTAGCACAGATACGCAGTATTTT. Its protein is CASSSGTLTSTDTQYF. Using reference TRBV7-8 and TRBJ2-3 for the parts outside the CDR3, the full variable domain is GAGVSQSPRYKVAKRGQDVALRCDPISGHVSLFWYQQALGQGPEFLTYFQNEAQLDKSGLPSDRFFAERPEGSVSTLKIQRTQQEDSAVYLCASSSGTLTSTDTQYFGPGTRLTVL.

The rearrangement uses TRBV27 and TRBJ2-7; either TRBD1 or TRBD2 may fit D (5 bases each). CDR3 length: 15 residues. From germline, CDR1 is MNHEY and CDR2 SMNVEV (reference sequence). V lost 6 bases, J lost 3 bases, and 18 bases lay in between. The CDR3 here is CASSPSGPELYEQYF. CDR3 DNA: TGTGCCAGCAGCCCCTCGGGACCTGAGCTCTACGAGCAGTACTTC.

The chain recombines TRBV10-2 with TRBJ2-1, with 10 bases fitting TRBD2. The CDR3 is made up of 18 amino acids. J was trimmed by 1 base and V by 5 bases; bases with no gene match: 11. The V gene's germline CDR1 is WSHSY and CDR2 SAAADI. The CDR3 bases are TGCGCCAGCAGTTTTTTTCTTACTAGCGGGGAATCCTACAATGAGCAGTTCTTC. Protein sequence: CASSFFLTSGESYNEQFF.

In DNA, the CDR3 is TGTGCCAGCAGCTTAGGTTCAGGGCCCAACCTACGCGAGCAGTACTTC. Translating it yields CASSLGSGPNLREQYF. The rearrangement joins TRBV7-9 to TRBJ2-7, with D possibly TRBD1 on 5 matching bases. Germline-derived CDR1 and CDR2 are SEHNR and FQNEAQ (reference sequence). This CDR3 is 16 amino acids long. V lost 1 base and J 6 bases, leaving 19 bases between the germline ends.

J is TRBJ2-3 and V is TRBV4-1; D possibly matches TRBD1 or TRBD2 (6 bases each). CDR1 MGHRA and CDR2 YSYEKL come from the germline V gene. V was pared by 4 bases and J by 2 bases, with 22 bases between. The CDR3 spans 18 residues. CDR3 protein: CASSPDPGGLAATDTQYF. In DNA form, the CDR3 reads TGCGCCAGCAGCCCCGACCCTGGGGGGCTTGCCGCCACAGATACGCAGTATTTT.